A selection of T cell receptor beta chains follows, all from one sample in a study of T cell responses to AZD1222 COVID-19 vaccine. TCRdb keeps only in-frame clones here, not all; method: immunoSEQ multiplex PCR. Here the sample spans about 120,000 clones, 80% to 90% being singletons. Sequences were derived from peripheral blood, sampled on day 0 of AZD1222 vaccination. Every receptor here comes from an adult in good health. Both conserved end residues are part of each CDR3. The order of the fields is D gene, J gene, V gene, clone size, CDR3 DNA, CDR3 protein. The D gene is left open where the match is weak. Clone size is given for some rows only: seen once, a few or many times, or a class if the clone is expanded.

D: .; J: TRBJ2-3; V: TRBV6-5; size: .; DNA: TGTGCCAGCAGTTACAGCGATACGCAGTATTTT; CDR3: CASSYSDTQYF
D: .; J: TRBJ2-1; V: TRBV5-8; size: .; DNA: TGTGCCAGCAGCTTGGGCCCCGAGAATGAGCAGTTCTTC; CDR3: CASSLGPENEQFF
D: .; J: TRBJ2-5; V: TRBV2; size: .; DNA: TGTGCCAGCAGTGAGTTTGGGCTGAGTAGTAGGACCCAGTACTTC; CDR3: CASSEFGLSSRTQYF
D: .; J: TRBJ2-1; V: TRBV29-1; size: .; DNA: TGCAGCGTTGAAGCCACTTCGGTTTACAATGAGCAGTTCTTC; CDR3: CSVEATSVYNEQFF
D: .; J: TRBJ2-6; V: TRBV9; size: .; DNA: TGTGCCAGCACCGTCAGGGACCACTCTGGGGCCAACGTCCTGACTTTC; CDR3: CASTVRDHSGANVLTF
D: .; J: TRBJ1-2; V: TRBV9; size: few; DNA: TGTGCCAGCAGCCTAGAGGAGAGTTATGGCTACACCTTC; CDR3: CASSLEESYGYTF
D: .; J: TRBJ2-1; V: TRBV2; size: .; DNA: TGTGCCAGCAGTGAAGCGGGCACGGAAGGAGGTGAGCAGTTCTTC; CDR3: CASSEAGTEGGEQFF
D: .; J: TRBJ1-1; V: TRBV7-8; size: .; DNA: TGTGCCAGCAGTTCGAGGACTCAGAACACTGAAGCTTTCTTT; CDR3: CASSSRTQNTEAFF
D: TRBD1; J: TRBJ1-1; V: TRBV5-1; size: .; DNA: TGCGCCAGCAGCCCCCAGGGGGGCACTGAAGCTTTCTTT; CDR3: CASSPQGGTEAFF
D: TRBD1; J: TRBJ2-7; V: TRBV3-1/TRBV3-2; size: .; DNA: TGTGCCAGCAGCCATCTCACGGAGACAGGGAAACGCTACGAGCAGTACTTC; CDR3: CASSHLTETGKRYEQYF
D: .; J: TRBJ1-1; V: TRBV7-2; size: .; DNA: TGTGCCAGCAGTTCGACAGGTGAATGGGGCGAAGCTTTCTTT; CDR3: CASSSTGEWGEAFF
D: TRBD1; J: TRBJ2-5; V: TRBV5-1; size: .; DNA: TGCGCCAGCAGCTACGCAGGGGGCGGACAAGAGACCCAGTACTTC; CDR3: CASSYAGGGQETQYF
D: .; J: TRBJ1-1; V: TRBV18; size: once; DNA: TGTGCCAGCTCACCGGACTTCCCGAACACTGAAGCTTTCTTT; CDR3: CASSPDFPNTEAFF
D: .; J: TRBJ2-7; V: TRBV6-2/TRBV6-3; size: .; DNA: TGTGCCAGCAGTGTTCAACAGGGCTACGAGCAGTACTTC; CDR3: CASSVQQGYEQYF
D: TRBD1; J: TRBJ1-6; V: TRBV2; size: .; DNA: TGTGCCAGCGGGTCGCCGGGACAGGGGGTATCACCCCTCCACTTT; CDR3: CASGSPGQGVSPLHF
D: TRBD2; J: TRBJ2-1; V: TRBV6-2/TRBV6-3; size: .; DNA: TGTGCCAGCAGTTACAGGCTAGCGGGAGTTCAGTTCTTC; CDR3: CASSYRLAGVQFF
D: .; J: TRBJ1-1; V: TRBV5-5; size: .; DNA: TGTGCCAGCAGCCCCCGGACGTTGGGAAGATCTGAAGCTTTCTTT; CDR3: CASSPRTLGRSEAFF
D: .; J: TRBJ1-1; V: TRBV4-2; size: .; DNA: TGTGCCAGCAGCCATTACAGGGAGAACACTGAAGCTTTCTTT; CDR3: CASSHYRENTEAFF
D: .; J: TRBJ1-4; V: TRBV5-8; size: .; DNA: TGTGCCAGCAGCTTGTCGTACAGGGCCGAAAAACTGTTTTTT; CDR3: CASSLSYRAEKLFF
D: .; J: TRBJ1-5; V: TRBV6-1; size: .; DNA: TGTGCCAGCAGTGAAGTATTTTCGGGGGGGTCTCTGCAGCCCCAGCATTTT; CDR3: CASSEVFSGGSLQPQHF
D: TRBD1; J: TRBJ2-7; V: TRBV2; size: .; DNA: TGTGCCAGCAGTGACCTGGACAGGAGCTCCTACGAGCAGTACTTC; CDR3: CASSDLDRSSYEQYF
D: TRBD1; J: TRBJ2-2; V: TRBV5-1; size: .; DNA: TGCGCCAGCAGCTTGGCGACAGGGCACACCGGGGAGCTGTTTTTT; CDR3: CASSLATGHTGELFF
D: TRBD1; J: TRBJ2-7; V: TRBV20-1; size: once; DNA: TGCAGTGCTGGGACAGCAATCTTC; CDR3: CSAGTAIF
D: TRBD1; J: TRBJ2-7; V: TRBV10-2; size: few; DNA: TGCGCCAGCAGCACAGGGGGCGGCTACGAGCAGTACTTC; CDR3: CASSTGGGYEQYF
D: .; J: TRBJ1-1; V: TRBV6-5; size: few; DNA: TGTGCCAGCAGCGCTCGGGAAGAGAACACTGAAGCTTTCTTT; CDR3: CASSAREENTEAFF
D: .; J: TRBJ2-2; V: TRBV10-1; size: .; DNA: TGCGCCAGCTTTGCCGAGAACACCGGGGAGCTGTTTTTT; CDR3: CASFAENTGELFF
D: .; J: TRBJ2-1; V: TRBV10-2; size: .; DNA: TGCGCCAGCAGTGCGGGACTCTACAATGAGCAGTTCTTC; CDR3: CASSAGLYNEQFF
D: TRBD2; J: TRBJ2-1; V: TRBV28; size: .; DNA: TGTGCCAGCAGCCTCGAACTAGCGGGGTCCTACAATGAGCAGTTCTTC; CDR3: CASSLELAGSYNEQFF
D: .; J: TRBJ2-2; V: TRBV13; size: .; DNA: TGTGCCAGCAGCTTAGGCGTCGCCACCGGGGAGCTGTTTTTT; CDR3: CASSLGVATGELFF
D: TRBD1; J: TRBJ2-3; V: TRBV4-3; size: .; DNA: TGCGCCAGCAGCCAACTTCTTCTGGACAGGAGCAGCACAGATACGCAGTATTTT; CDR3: CASSQLLLDRSSTDTQYF
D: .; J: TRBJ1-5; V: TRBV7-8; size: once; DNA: TGTGCCAGCAGCGTAGGGGTAAATCAGCCCCAGCATTTT; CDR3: CASSVGVNQPQHF
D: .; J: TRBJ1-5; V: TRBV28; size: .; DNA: TGTGCCAGCAGTTTCGATCAGCCCCAGCATTTT; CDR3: CASSFDQPQHF
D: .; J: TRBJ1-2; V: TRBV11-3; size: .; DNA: TGTGCCAGCAGCTTAGATGCTCCTACCCCCTATGGCTACACCTTC; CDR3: CASSLDAPTPYGYTF
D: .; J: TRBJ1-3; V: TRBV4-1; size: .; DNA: TGCGCCAGCAGCCAAGATAGTGGCCGCAACTCTGGAAACACCATATATTTT; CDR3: CASSQDSGRNSGNTIYF
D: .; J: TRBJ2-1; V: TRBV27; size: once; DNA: TGTGCCAGCAGTTCCCCCAGGGGCAGCTCCTACAATGAGCAGTTCTTC; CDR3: CASSSPRGSSYNEQFF
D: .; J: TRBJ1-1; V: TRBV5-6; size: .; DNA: TGTGCCAGCAGCTTAGTTCGGGGGGTTGGTAGCGGTGAAGCTTTCTTT; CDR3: CASSLVRGVGSGEAFF
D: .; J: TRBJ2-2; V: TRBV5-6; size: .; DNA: TGTGCCAGCAGCTCAGGACTAATCACCGGGGAGCTGTTTTTT; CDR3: CASSSGLITGELFF
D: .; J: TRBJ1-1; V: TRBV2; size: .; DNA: TGTGCCAGCAGACTCCAGGGGATGAACACTGAAGCTTTCTTT; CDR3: CASRLQGMNTEAFF
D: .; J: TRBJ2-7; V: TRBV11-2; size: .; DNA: TGTGCCAGCAGCTTAGAGGTTGATTTGGGCTACGAGCAGTACTTC; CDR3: CASSLEVDLGYEQYF
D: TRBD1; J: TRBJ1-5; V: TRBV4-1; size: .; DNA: TGCGCCAGCAGCCAGAGGGTACAGGGGGAGGGCAATCAGCCCCAGCATTTT; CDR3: CASSQRVQGEGNQPQHF
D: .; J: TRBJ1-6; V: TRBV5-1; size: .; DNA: TGCGCCAGCAGCTTGGAGGTGACAGAAAATTCACCCCTCCACTTT; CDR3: CASSLEVTENSPLHF